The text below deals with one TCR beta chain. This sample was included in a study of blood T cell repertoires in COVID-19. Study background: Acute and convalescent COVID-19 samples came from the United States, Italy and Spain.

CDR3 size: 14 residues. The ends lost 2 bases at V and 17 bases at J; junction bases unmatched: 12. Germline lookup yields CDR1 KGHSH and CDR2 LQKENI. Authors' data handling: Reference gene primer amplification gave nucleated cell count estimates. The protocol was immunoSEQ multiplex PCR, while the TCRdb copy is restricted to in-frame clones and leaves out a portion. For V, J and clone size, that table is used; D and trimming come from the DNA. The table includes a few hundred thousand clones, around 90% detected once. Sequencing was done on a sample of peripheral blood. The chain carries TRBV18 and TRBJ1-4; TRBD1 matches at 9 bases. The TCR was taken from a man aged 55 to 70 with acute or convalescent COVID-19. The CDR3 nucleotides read TGTGCCAGCTCACCAGTCCGGGACAGGGCAACCTTATTTTTT. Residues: CASSPVRDRATLFF. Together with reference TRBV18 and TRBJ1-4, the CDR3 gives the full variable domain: NAGVMQNPRHLVRRRGQEARLRCSPMKGHSHVYWYRQLPEEGLKFMVYLQKENIIDESGMPKERFSAEFPKEGPSILRIQQVVRGDSAAYFCASSPVRDRATLFFGSGTQLSVL.